The sequence of this T cell receptor (beta chain) was determined in a study of blood T cell repertoires in COVID-19. Overall study: Samples came from the United States, Italy and Spain, spanning acute and convalescent COVID-19.

Data came from immunoSEQ multiplex PCR; TCRdb stores just in-frame clones and leaves some out. The sample holds 39,000 or so clones, approximately 91% seen once. The CDR3 loop spans 14 amino acids. Germline V lookup: CDR1 SGHDT, CDR2 YYEEEE. V lost 3 bases and J lost 4; bases outside the gene matches: 5. V is TRBV5-6 and J is TRBJ2-5, with 8 bases identical to TRBD2. The clonotype was recovered from a man in his forties or fifties with active COVID-19. The specimen was peripheral blood. The CDR3, as DNA: TGTGCCAGCAGCTCCTTAGCGGGATCAGAGACCCAGTACTTC. Translating it yields CASSSLAGSETQYF.